The rows below give T cell receptor beta chains drawn from one sample of a study of glioma-infiltrating T cells. TCRdb re-called the multiplex PCR reads with MiXCR, one entry per CDR3 protein. The profile shows about 180,000 distinct CDR3 sequences, more than 35% of them singletons. The sequencing sample was made of glioma tissue, nonneoplastic brain tissue, or PBMCs (not recorded which). These receptors were obtained from a human donor with low-grade glioma or glioblastoma, undergoing nonglioma brain surgery, or in good health (not recorded which). Each CDR3 is given with its conserved first and last residue. The D gene is left open where the match is weak. Not all rows give a size; the values are once, few, many and, for expanded clones, a class.

d_call | j_call | v_call | clone_size | cdr3_nt | cdr3_aa
TRBD2 | TRBJ2-1 | TRBV6-4 | many | TGTGCCAGCCGCGTCCTAGCGGGACCAAATGAGCAGTTCTTC | CASRVLAGPNEQFF
- | TRBJ1-2 | TRBV20-1 | many | TGCAGTGCTAGAGATCCAGGGGTCGGCTACACCTTC | CSARDPGVGYTF
- | TRBJ2-1 | TRBV30 | few | TGTGCCTGGAGCCGACTAGTGGCAGGCAATGAGCAGTTCTTC | CAWSRLVAGNEQFF
TRBD2 | TRBJ2-2 | TRBV27 | - | TGTGCCAGCAGTTTATATGCGGGGGGGAACACCGGGGAGCTGTTTTTT | CASSLYAGGNTGELFF
TRBD2 | TRBJ2-3 | TRBV19 | few | TGTGCCAGTAGTTCCAAAGCGGGAGGACGCACAGATACGCAGTATTTT | CASSSKAGGRTDTQYF
- | TRBJ1-1 | TRBV4-1 | many | TGCGCCAGCAGCCAAGGTAGTTGGAACACTGAAGCTTTCTTT | CASSQGSWNTEAFF
TRBD2 | TRBJ2-5 | TRBV20-1 | - | TGCAGTGCACCGGGACTAGCGCACCAAGAGACCCAGTACTTC | CSAPGLAHQETQYF
- | TRBJ2-2 | TRBV19 | - | TGTGCCAGTAGTATAATGGACACCGGGGATCTGTTTTTT | CASSIMDTGDLFF
- | TRBJ2-3 | TRBV27 | many | TGTGCCAGCAGTTTCACGGTCCTAAGCACAGATACGCAGTATTTT | CASSFTVLSTDTQYF
- | TRBJ1-5 | TRBV28 | - | TGTGCCAGCAGTATGAAGTATAGCAATCGGCCTCAGCATTTT | CASSMKYSNRPQHF
- | TRBJ2-1 | TRBV12-3/TRBV12-4 | many | TGCGCCAGCAGCTTGGGGTACAATGAGCAGTTCTTC | CASSLGYNEQFF
- | TRBJ2-2 | TRBV7-2 | - | TGTGCCAGCAAGCAAGGAGGGGGCCGCAACACCGGGGAGCTGTTTTTT | CASKQGGGRNTGELFF
- | TRBJ2-3 | TRBV7-9 | - | TGTGCCAGCAGCTCATCCCAGGCTTCTAGCACAGATACGCAGTATTTT | CASSSSQASSTDTQYF
TRBD1 | TRBJ2-3 | TRBV6-1 | many | TGTGCCACCACCGGGACAGAGCTCTACACAGATACGCAGTATTTT | CATTGTELYTDTQYF
TRBD1 | TRBJ2-2 | TRBV12-3/TRBV12-4 | - | TGTGCCAGCGGGGGACAGGGGGCCGGAACCGGGGAGCTGTTTTTT | CASGGQGAGTGELFF
- | TRBJ2-5 | TRBV28 | - | TGTGCCACCAGTTTAGCGAGCCTGTACCAAGAGACCCAGTACTTC | CATSLASLYQETQYF
- | TRBJ1-5 | TRBV9 | - | TGTGCCAGCAGCGTAGCAGTGGGGGGTCAGCCCCAGCATTTT | CASSVAVGGQPQHF
TRBD1 | TRBJ2-1 | TRBV28 | many | TGTGCCAGCAGCCTCCGGGACAGTTTTTACAATGAGCAGTTCTTC | CASSLRDSFYNEQFF
- | TRBJ1-5 | TRBV27 | - | TGTGCCAGCATCGGGAGTAGCAATCAGCCCCAGCATTTT | CASIGSSNQPQHF
- | TRBJ1-1 | TRBV20-1 | - | TGCAGTGCTAAGAAGGGAAAGGAATTCATGAACACTGAAGCTTTCTTT | CSAKKGKEFMNTEAFF
TRBD2 | TRBJ2-2 | TRBV7-2 | - | TGTGCCAGCAGCGCTATTGGGCTAGCGGGGTACACCGGGGAGCTGTTTTTT | CASSAIGLAGYTGELFF
TRBD2 | TRBJ2-1 | TRBV7-2 | many | TGTGCCAGCAGCTTAAGGGCCTTGGGGCGGGAGGACAATGAGCAGTTCTTC | CASSLRALGREDNEQFF
- | TRBJ1-2 | TRBV27 | many | TGTGCCAGCAGTTTGTCGTTCGGGGGCTATGGCTACACCTTC | CASSLSFGGYGYTF
- | TRBJ2-7 | TRBV6-2/TRBV6-3 | - | TGTGCCAGTAGAAGAGGGATATACGAGCAGTACTTC | CASRRGIYEQYF
- | TRBJ1-1 | TRBV19 | many | TGTGCCAGTAGTATAAAGGGGAACACTGAAGCTTTCTTT | CASSIKGNTEAFF
- | TRBJ1-1 | TRBV29-1 | - | TGCAGCGTTCGGGAAAACACTGAAGCTTTCTTT | CSVRENTEAFF
TRBD1 | TRBJ1-1 | TRBV5-1 | - | TGCGCCAGCAGCTCGTTGACAGGGGGCTTCACTGAAGCTTTCTTT | CASSSLTGGFTEAFF
TRBD1 | TRBJ2-7 | TRBV6-6 | - | TGTGCCACCTCACCCGGGACAGCGGACTACGAGCAGTACTTC | CATSPGTADYEQYF
- | TRBJ2-3 | TRBV6-1 | - | TGTGCCAGCAGTGAAGCGCAAAGGGACTTAAGCAAAGATACGCAGTATTTT | CASSEAQRDLSKDTQYF